This T cell receptor beta chain was sequenced for a study of preoperative IRX-2 immunotherapy in early breast cancer. This clone was counted once. Trimming took off 6 bases at V and 5 bases at J, with 13 bases between the two ends. Looked up from germline, CDR1 is GTSNPN and CDR2 is SVGIG (reference sequence). This CDR3 contains 12 residues. Clones were read by immunoSEQ multiplex PCR, and TCRdb kept only the in-frame ones, dropping some. The data contain about 98,000 clones, roughly 89% of them singletons. Regarding treatment: preoperative locoregional IRX-2 cytokine immunotherapy. The chain combines TRBV30 with TRBJ2-5; maybe TRBD1 (6 bases). The source was tumor tissue, collected after IRX-2 immunotherapy. The receptor comes from a human donor with breast cancer. CDR3 DNA: TGTGCCTGCACAGGGATGGTTGAGACCCAGTACTTC. It specifies CACTGMVETQYF.